This T cell receptor beta chain was recorded in a study of response to subunit inactivated influenza vaccine. MiXCR, applied by TCRdb to the RT-PCR reads, yields one record per CDR3 protein. The sample records roughly 520,000 distinct CDR3 sequences, roughly 25% being singletons. This clonotype has only a few counts. With 2 bases removed from V and 4 bases from J, the gap between germline ends came to 15 bases. The CDR3 length is 15 residues. The germline V gene has CDR1 SGHDT and CDR2 YYEEEE. The sequence was obtained from a man over 45 who received an inactivated influenza vaccine. The chain carries TRBV5-6 and TRBJ1-1; the D gene is possibly TRBD1 (6 bases). The source was CD4+ T cells sorted from PBMCs, collected 5 to 6 days after vaccination. CDR3 nucleotide sequence: TGTGCCAGCAGCTTTTGGGGAGGGGGAGGCACTGAAGCTTTCTTT. It translates to CASSFWGGGGTEAFF.